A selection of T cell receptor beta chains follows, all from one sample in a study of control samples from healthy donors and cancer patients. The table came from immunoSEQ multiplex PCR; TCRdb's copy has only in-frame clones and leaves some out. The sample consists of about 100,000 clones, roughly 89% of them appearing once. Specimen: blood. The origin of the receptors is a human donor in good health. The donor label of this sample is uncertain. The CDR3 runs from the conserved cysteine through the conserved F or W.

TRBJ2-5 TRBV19 CASSINGWRGGQETQYF
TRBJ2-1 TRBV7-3 CASSLGGGNEQFF
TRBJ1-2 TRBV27 CASSLSGGNYGYTF
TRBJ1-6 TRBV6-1 CASSGGLSARSSYNSPLHF
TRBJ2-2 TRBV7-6 CASSLGAELFF
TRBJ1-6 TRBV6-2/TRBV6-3 CASSYSGSDNSPLHF
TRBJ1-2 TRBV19 CASTLGLENYGYTF
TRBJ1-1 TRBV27 CASSFGAKNTEAFF
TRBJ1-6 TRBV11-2 CASSLVGSSPLHF
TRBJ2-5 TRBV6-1 CASRLSGDRETQYF
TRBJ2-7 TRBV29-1 CSVEMGRLGEQYF
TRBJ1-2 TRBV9 CASSDTSAGNYGYTF
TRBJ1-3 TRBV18 CASSPLKGNTIYF
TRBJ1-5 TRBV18 CASSPGTVNQPQHF
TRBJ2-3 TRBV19 CASSMERTSTDTQYF
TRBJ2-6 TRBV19 CASSRDRGISANVLTF
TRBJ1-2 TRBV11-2 CASSLDQGAGYGYTF
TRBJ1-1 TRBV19 CASSGRSMNTEAFF
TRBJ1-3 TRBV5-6 CASSLGVSGNTIYF
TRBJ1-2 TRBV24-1 CATSEGQTYGYTF
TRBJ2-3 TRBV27 CASRSSGGAGQYF
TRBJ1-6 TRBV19 CASSAIKGVEDSPLHF
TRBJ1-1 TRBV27 CASSLSFSLNTEAFF
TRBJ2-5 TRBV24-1 CATSDYRGETQYF
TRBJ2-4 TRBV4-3 CASSQGVLNIQYF
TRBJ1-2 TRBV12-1 CASSPRGARGVYGYTF